This TCR beta chain was profiled in a study of T cells after posttransplantation cyclophosphamide. A marrow graft followed busulfan-fludarabine conditioning, with cyclophosphamide on days +3 and +4. After removal of 6 bases from V and 3 bases from J, the junction contained 15 bases not matched to a gene. The length of the CDR3 is 17 residues. CDR1 and CDR2 (germline): SNHLY, FYNNEI. This clone was picked up many times. The assay was immunoSEQ multiplex PCR, and TCRdb's table has in-frame clones only and misses some. The sample contains under 15,000 clones, none occurring once; approximately 24% lies in the top ten.

This chain uses TRBV2 with TRBJ2-3, with 7 bases that match TRBD1. The receptor was derived from a female patient aged 40 to 55 who received an allogeneic stem cell transplant from a related donor, was CMV-positive, and had acute GVHD only. The T cells may come from the graft donor. The sequences come from PBMCs, collected after allogeneic stem cell transplant with posttransplant cyclophosphamide. CDR3 in DNA: TGTGCCAGCAGACCCGGGACAGAACCACGACGGACAGATACGCAGTATTTT. It translates to CASRPGTEPRRTDTQYF.